This T cell receptor beta chain was observed in a study of control samples from healthy donors and cancer patients (dated by TCRdb to the early 2020s). Taken from the germline V gene (reference sequence), the CDR1 and CDR2 loops are SGHKS and YYEKEE. The germline ends are 11 bases apart after V is trimmed by 2 bases and J by 0 bases. The CDR3 has 15 amino acids, counting the end cysteine and phenylalanine. Only CDR3 DNA is held: 45 bases, read in frame from base 1. The library came from the immunoSEQ multiplex PCR assay. TCRdb re-hosts the immuneACCESS table, in-frame sequences only. Its copies lack some clones; in the studies checked, an unresolved V gene accounts for under half of them, and the cause for the rest is not known. This sample is represented by fewer than 200,000 clones; roughly 95% of them were singletons. Of the sample, roughly 4% falls within the top ten clones. This clone was detected once. There is no known antigen for this receptor. The record has no base qualities; no much larger clone is one base away.

The rearrangement combines TRBV5-5 with TRBJ1-1; the D gene is perhaps TRBD1, on 5 matching bases. Sequenced input: blood. The TCR comes from a woman aged 60-75 years in good health. The CDR3 region has the sequence CASSLKAGLNTEAFF. At the DNA level, the sequence is TGTGCCAGCAGCTTAAAGGCAGGGCTGAACACTGAAGCTTTCTTT. The variable domain in full, with residues beyond the CDR3 obtained from the reference TRBV5-5 and TRBJ1-1 genes, is DAGVTQSPTHLIKTRGQQVTLRCSPISGHKSVSWYQQVLGQGPQFIFQYYEKEERGRGNFPDRFSARQFPNYSSELNVNALLLGDSALYLCASSLKAGLNTEAFFGQGTRLTVV.